The rows below give T cell receptor beta chains drawn from one sample of a study of T cells in Graves' hyperthyroidism and ophthalmopathy. TCRdb reanalysed the multiplex PCR reads using MiXCR and keeps one entry per CDR3 protein. The data show 500,000 to 800,000 distinct CDR3 sequences, approximately 15% seen once. The specimen was blood. The receptors stem from a woman in her 50s with Graves' ophthalmopathy. The CDR3 runs from the conserved cysteine through the conserved F or W. Each record gives: CDR3 DNA, CDR3 protein, D gene, V gene, clone size, J gene. A D gene is named only where the DNA matches it firmly. A clone size is listed for some rows: how often the clone was seen (once, few, many), or a class if it is expanded.

DNA: TGTGCCAGCAGCCAAGCGCGGAGTAGCGGGAGCCAGCAGTTCTTC
CDR3: CASSQARSSGSQQFF
D: TRBD2
V: TRBV7-3
size: many
J: TRBJ2-1

DNA: TGTGCCAGCAGCTTAGTTTCGGGACAGCTAAATTCACCCCTCCACTTT
CDR3: CASSLVSGQLNSPLHF
D: TRBD1
V: TRBV7-2
size: many
J: TRBJ1-6

DNA: TGTGCCACCAGTGATTTTGGCTTGGAGAATGGCTCCTACAATGAGCAGTTCTTC
CDR3: CATSDFGLENGSYNEQFF
D: NA
V: TRBV24-1
size: many
J: TRBJ2-1

DNA: TGCGCCAGCAGCTACGACAGGGTTTTAACGGGCATACGAGAAAAACTGTTTTTT
CDR3: CASSYDRVLTGIREKLFF
D: TRBD1
V: TRBV5-1
size: many
J: TRBJ1-4

DNA: TGTGCCAGCAGCTTCAAGGGTAACTATGGCTACACCTTC
CDR3: CASSFKGNYGYTF
D: NA
V: TRBV7-9
size: many
J: TRBJ1-2

DNA: TGTGCCAGCGTCTCTCAGGGGAACCAGCCCCAGCATTTT
CDR3: CASVSQGNQPQHF
D: NA
V: TRBV28
size: NA
J: TRBJ1-5

DNA: TGTGCCAGCAGCTTAGTTTCTATCTATGGCTACACCTTC
CDR3: CASSLVSIYGYTF
D: NA
V: TRBV7-9
size: many
J: TRBJ1-2

DNA: TGTGCCAGCAGCCTAACCGGGACTAGCGGGAGTCAAGGCGGGGAGCTGTTTTTT
CDR3: CASSLTGTSGSQGGELFF
D: TRBD2
V: TRBV7-2
size: many
J: TRBJ2-2

DNA: TGTGCCAGCAGTTTTGATATTAGCGGGAACTCCTACAATGAGCAGTTCTTC
CDR3: CASSFDISGNSYNEQFF
D: TRBD2
V: TRBV13
size: NA
J: TRBJ2-1

DNA: TGTGCCAGCAGTCATGGGACAGGGACGGGCTACACCTTC
CDR3: CASSHGTGTGYTF
D: TRBD1
V: TRBV6-1
size: few
J: TRBJ1-2

DNA: TGCGCCAGCAGCCAAGAAACGCTAGCGGGAGGGCCCAACCACGAGCAGTACTTC
CDR3: CASSQETLAGGPNHEQYF
D: TRBD2
V: TRBV4-3
size: NA
J: TRBJ2-7

DNA: TGCAGCGTTGGCGGGGGGGGACAGCCCCAGCATTTT
CDR3: CSVGGGGQPQHF
D: NA
V: TRBV29-1
size: NA
J: TRBJ1-5

DNA: TGCAGCGTTATCGGATCTAACTATGGCTACACCTTC
CDR3: CSVIGSNYGYTF
D: NA
V: TRBV29-1
size: NA
J: TRBJ1-2

DNA: TGTGCCAGCAGCACCGGGGACAGGGGTAATGGCTACACCTTC
CDR3: CASSTGDRGNGYTF
D: TRBD1
V: TRBV6-1
size: many
J: TRBJ1-2

DNA: TGTGCCAGCAGCCTTCGGCTCACTGACCACTATGGCTACACCTTC
CDR3: CASSLRLTDHYGYTF
D: NA
V: TRBV7-9
size: many
J: TRBJ1-2

DNA: TGCAGTGCTAGCGGGACTAGCGGGACTAGCACAGATACGCAGTATTTT
CDR3: CSASGTSGTSTDTQYF
D: TRBD2
V: TRBV20-1
size: many
J: TRBJ2-3

DNA: TGTGCCATCAGTGTACTAGGGAATCAGCCCCAGCATTTT
CDR3: CAISVLGNQPQHF
D: NA
V: TRBV10-3
size: many
J: TRBJ1-5

DNA: TGTGCCAGCAGGCAAAGGAGAAACAATCAGCCCCAGCATTTT
CDR3: CASRQRRNNQPQHF
D: NA
V: TRBV2
size: many
J: TRBJ1-5

DNA: TGCGCCAGCAGCTTGGATGGGTCTTACTCCTACAATGAGCAGTTCTTC
CDR3: CASSLDGSYSYNEQFF
D: NA
V: TRBV5-1
size: many
J: TRBJ2-1

DNA: TGTGCCATCAGCCCTGGACTAGCGGGGGCCTACGAGCAGTACTTC
CDR3: CAISPGLAGAYEQYF
D: TRBD2
V: TRBV10-3
size: NA
J: TRBJ2-7

DNA: TGTGCCAGCAGCCCCGGGACTAGCTACTACGAGCAGTACTTC
CDR3: CASSPGTSYYEQYF
D: TRBD2
V: TRBV12-3/TRBV12-4
size: many
J: TRBJ2-7

DNA: TGTGCCAGCAGCCAAGGCCAGGGATTAGGCTCTGGAAACACCATATATTTT
CDR3: CASSQGQGLGSGNTIYF
D: NA
V: TRBV3-1
size: few
J: TRBJ1-3

DNA: TGTGCCTGGAGGCCCCTGACGGGAGTCGGGTACAATGAGCAGTTCTTC
CDR3: CAWRPLTGVGYNEQFF
D: NA
V: TRBV30
size: many
J: TRBJ2-1

DNA: TGTGCCAGCAGATCCTACCTCCCCCTTTTTGGGGGTTACAATGAGCAGTTCTTC
CDR3: CASRSYLPLFGGYNEQFF
D: NA
V: TRBV28
size: many
J: TRBJ2-1

DNA: TGTGCCAGCAGCCAGGAAACGGGGGATCCGAACACTGAAGCTTTCTTT
CDR3: CASSQETGDPNTEAFF
D: NA
V: TRBV4-2
size: NA
J: TRBJ1-1

DNA: TGTGCCAGCAGCCGAGGGACATCGAACACTGAAGCTTTCTTT
CDR3: CASSRGTSNTEAFF
D: NA
V: TRBV7-2
size: many
J: TRBJ1-1